This is a list of T cell receptor beta chains from one sample in a study of T cells after yellow fever vaccination. TCRdb itself ran the 5' RACE reads through MiXCR, one entry per CDR3 protein. The repertoire has around 230,000 distinct CDR3 sequences, 6.5% to 7.5% of them found once; the top ten carry about 0.95%. Sequenced here: CD4+ T cells sorted from PBMCs, sampled on the day of the yellow fever booster vaccination. These receptors were taken from a man aged 25-40 years who received the YFV17D yellow fever vaccine. CDR3s include the opening cysteine and the closing phenylalanine or tryptophan. A D gene is named only where the DNA matches it firmly. Some rows mark clone size as missing; the rest say once, few, many or name a class of expanded clone.

>.|TRBJ2-5|13|.|TRBV21-1
TGTGCCCTGGGAACGGACAGACAAGAGACCCAGTACTTC
CALGTDRQETQYF
>many|TRBJ2-7|15|TRBD1|TRBV6-1
TGTGCCAGCGCGAGGGCGGGACAGGGTTCCTACGAGCAGTACTTC
CASARAGQGSYEQYF
>many|TRBJ2-1|14|TRBD2|TRBV6-2/TRBV6-3
TGTGCCAGCAGTTTGACTAGCGGCAACAATGAGCAGTTCTTC
CASSLTSGNNEQFF
>many|TRBJ2-1|14|.|TRBV4-1
.
CASSQVWGSGSPLF
>many|TRBJ2-7|16|.|TRBV3-1
TGTGCCAGCAGCCAAGAAGGCGGTGGCGGGAAGGCGGGGCAGTACTTC
CASSQEGGGGKAGQYF
>.|TRBJ2-3|15|.|TRBV18
TGTGCCAGCTCACCGGCTAGCGCTAACACAGATACGCAGTATTTT
CASSPASANTDTQYF
>few|TRBJ2-7|14|TRBD1|TRBV3-1
TGTGCCAGCAGCTTCGGACAGGGGGCAAGTGAGCAGTACTTC
CASSFGQGASEQYF
>few|TRBJ1-2|15|.|TRBV30
TGTGCCTGGAGTGTACTCCAGGGACCGAACTATGGCTACACCTTC
CAWSVLQGPNYGYTF
>many|TRBJ2-4|13|.|TRBV7-9
TGTGCCAGCAGCCATCTCGACGGGAACATTCAGTACTTC
CASSHLDGNIQYF
>.|TRBJ2-5|16|.|TRBV9
TGTGCCAGCAGCTACCGGGACGGAATATTTTCCGAGACCCAGTACTTC
CASSYRDGIFSETQYF
>.|TRBJ1-5|16|.|TRBV7-2
TGTGCCAGCAGCTATGGGGGGCATTATAGCAATCAGCCCCAGCATTTT
CASSYGGHYSNQPQHF
>.|TRBJ2-7|14|.|TRBV9
TGTGCCAGCAGCGCCGGATTAAGAGACTACGAGCAGTACTTC
CASSAGLRDYEQYF
>.|TRBJ2-1|16|.|TRBV23-1
TGCGTCTCCAGGCAGCAGGTGCGAGTGGCCTACAATGAGCAGTTCTTC
CVSRQQVRVAYNEQFF
>many|TRBJ1-1|15|.|TRBV3-1
TGTGCCAGCAGCCAAGGCGGGGGACCGAACACTGAAGCTTTCTTT
CASSQGGGPNTEAFF
>many|TRBJ2-1|13|TRBD1|TRBV20-1
TGCAGTGCTAGAGACGGGACAGGGTATGAGCAGTTCTTC
CSARDGTGYEQFF
>few|TRBJ2-1|13|.|TRBV6-1
TGTGCCAGCACCATGTCGGGCAACAATGAGCAGTTCTTC
CASTMSGNNEQFF
>.|TRBJ1-1|14|.|TRBV6-1
TGTGCCAGCACTGACCGACAAACGAACACTGAAGCTTTCTTT
CASTDRQTNTEAFF
>few|TRBJ1-1|14|TRBD1|TRBV6-5
TGTGCCAGCCGGCCCAGGGGGCGGATCACTGAAGCTTTCTTT
CASRPRGRITEAFF
>few|TRBJ2-2|12|.|TRBV6-2/TRBV6-3
TGTGCCAGCGGGATTAGCATCGGGGAGCTGTTTTTT
CASGISIGELFF
>many|TRBJ2-1|13|.|TRBV7-9
TGTGCCAGCAGCTGGGACGGTTACAATGAGCAGTTCTTC
CASSWDGYNEQFF
>.|TRBJ1-3|16|.|TRBV2
TGTGCCCGCAGTGAAGGCAGGGGAAACTCTGGAAACACCATATATTTT
CARSEGRGNSGNTIYF
>few|TRBJ2-2|16|.|TRBV5-4
TGTGCCAGCAGCTTAGGCGGGAACCTGAACACCGGGGAGCTGTTTTTT
CASSLGGNLNTGELFF
>.|TRBJ2-3|14|TRBD2|TRBV7-2
TGTGCCAGCAGCTTTCCCGGACTAGCGGATACGCAGTATTTT
CASSFPGLADTQYF
>many|TRBJ2-7|15|TRBD2|TRBV20-1
TGCAGTGCTAGAGATCCAGCGGGAGCGCCCTACGAGCAGTACTTC
CSARDPAGAPYEQYF
>many|TRBJ2-3|11|.|TRBV20-1
TGCAGTGCTAGAGCCCCCCCGATTCGGTATTTT
CSARAPPIRYF
>few|TRBJ1-5|15|.|TRBV7-2
TGTGCCAGCAGCCCCAGCGGGAGTAGCAATCAGCCCCAGCATTTT
CASSPSGSSNQPQHF
>many|TRBJ2-7|12|.|TRBV29-1
TGCAGCGCCATAGCTGGGGTGAACGAGCAGTACTTC
CSAIAGVNEQYF
>.|TRBJ2-7|13|.|TRBV25-1
TGTGCCAGCAGTGCTCCTTCTTCCTACGAGCAGTACTTC
CASSAPSSYEQYF
>many|TRBJ2-7|11|.|TRBV5-1
TGCGCCAGCAAACTCGAAGCCGAGCAGTACTTC
CASKLEAEQYF
>many|TRBJ2-1|13|TRBD2|TRBV14
TGTGCCAGGCGGGAGGAGGGGTACAATGAGCAGTTCTTC
CARREEGYNEQFF
>few|TRBJ2-5|12|.|TRBV18
TGTGCCAGCTCACCGTGGGGAGAGACCCAGTACTTC
CASSPWGETQYF
>few|TRBJ2-5|15|.|TRBV5-1
TGCGCCAGCAGCTTGGTACTAGCAAGGCAAGAGACCCAGTACTTC
CASSLVLARQETQYF
>many|TRBJ2-7|13|.|TRBV28
TGTGCCAGCAGTCCAGCATGGGTTGGGGAGCAGTACTTC
CASSPAWVGEQYF
>many|TRBJ2-6|13|.|TRBV12-5
TGTGCTAGTGCCATCTCTGGGGCCAACGTCCTGACTTTC
CASAISGANVLTF
>many|TRBJ2-2|14|.|TRBV29-1
TGCAGCGTTGGGACAACCAGAGGGACCGGGGAGCTGTTTTTT
CSVGTTRGTGELFF
>many|TRBJ2-3|15|TRBD2|TRBV5-1
TGCGCCAGCAGCTCTGGACTAGCGGGAGCAGATACGCAGTATTTT
CASSSGLAGADTQYF
>.|TRBJ2-2|14|.|TRBV7-8
TGTGCCATTAGGGGCGGGGTGAACACCGGGGAGCTGTTTTTT
CAIRGGVNTGELFF
>.|TRBJ1-2|14|TRBD1|TRBV7-8
TGTGCCAGCAGCCAAGGGGGGGACAGAGAAGGCTACACCTTC
CASSQGGDREGYTF
>many|TRBJ2-1|16|TRBD2|TRBV5-1
TGCGCCAGCAGCTCGACCCCGGGACTAGCGTCATTGGAGCAGTTCTTC
CASSSTPGLASLEQFF
>few|TRBJ1-2|13|.|TRBV29-1
TGCAGCGTAGGGCAGTTGTCAAAGGACGGCTACACCTTC
CSVGQLSKDGYTF
>few|TRBJ2-5|15|TRBD2|TRBV5-1
TGCGCCAGCAGCGGACGGACTAGCGGAGCGGAGACCCAGTACTTC
CASSGRTSGAETQYF
>few|TRBJ2-3|14|TRBD2|TRBV7-3
TGTGCCAGCAGCTTAGTAGCGGGGTCAGATACGCAGTATTTT
CASSLVAGSDTQYF
>.|TRBJ2-1|15|TRBD1|TRBV4-2
TGTGCCAGCAGCTACCGGACAGGGGGGATCGATGAGCAGTTCTTC
CASSYRTGGIDEQFF
>few|TRBJ1-4|11|.|TRBV9
TGTGCCAGCAGTCGGGGGGAAAAACTGTTTTTT
CASSRGEKLFF
>.|TRBJ1-6|11|.|TRBV28
TGTGCCAGCAGGGCTCATTCACCCCTCCACTTT
CASRAHSPLHF
>few|TRBJ2-6|15|.|TRBV11-2
TGTGCCAGCAGCCTATATCTCGGGGGGGCCAACGTCCTGACTTTC
CASSLYLGGANVLTF
>many|TRBJ2-6|15|.|TRBV27
TGTGCCAGCAGTTTATGGGGGGCTGGGGCCAACGTCCTGACTTTC
CASSLWGAGANVLTF
>few|TRBJ2-4|16|.|TRBV2
TGTGCCAGCAGTGAAAGGTGGTCTGGGGACAAAAACATTCAGTACTTC
CASSERWSGDKNIQYF
>many|TRBJ1-1|13|.|TRBV19
TGTGCCAGTAGCCGGGGTTACAAAGGGGAAGCTTTCTTT
CASSRGYKGEAFF
>many|TRBJ2-1|16|.|TRBV5-1
TGCGCCAGCAGCCCACGGGGCTCGGCGAATGGGAATGAGCAGTTCTTC
CASSPRGSANGNEQFF
>many|TRBJ2-5|15|.|TRBV4-3
TGCGCCAGCAGCCAGGAGTCGGACGGAGGGGGGACCCAGTACTTC
CASSQESDGGGTQYF
>.|TRBJ2-7|14|TRBD2|TRBV5-4
TGTGCCAGCAGCGGTGGACTAGCGGACTACGAGCAGTACTTC
CASSGGLADYEQYF
>few|TRBJ2-5|13|.|TRBV5-4
TGTGCCAGCAGCTTCTTTGGGAAAGAGACCCAGTACTTC
CASSFFGKETQYF
>few|TRBJ1-1|13|.|TRBV7-2
TGTGCCAGCAGCCCCAGCGGGTGGGCTGAAGCTTTCTTT
CASSPSGWAEAFF
>many|TRBJ2-7|12|.|TRBV20-1
TGCAGTGCTAGAGACGGCTCCTACGAGCAGTACTTC
CSARDGSYEQYF
>few|TRBJ2-3|20|.|TRBV4-3
TGCGCCAGCAGCCAAGATCTAATATTGGTTAGCCGTGCTAGCACAGATACGCAGTATTTT
CASSQDLILVSRASTDTQYF
>many|TRBJ1-2|16|.|TRBV9
TGTGCCAGCAGCCAGACTACAGGGTCACGCCTGCCTGGCTACACCTTC
CASSQTTGSRLPGYTF
>many|TRBJ2-7|16|.|TRBV4-3
TGCGCCAGCAGCCAAGATGCCACGGGTATGGCCTACGAGCAGTACTTC
CASSQDATGMAYEQYF
>.|TRBJ2-1|17|TRBD1|TRBV3-1
TGTGCCAGCAGCCCTTTAGGGACAGGGATGTCCTACAATGAGCAGTTCTTC
CASSPLGTGMSYNEQFF